The 5 T cell receptor beta chains in this list originate from one sample, sequenced in a study of cytomegalovirus exposure and HLA in healthy donors (dated by TCRdb to 2015 to 2018). Receptor amplification or capture employed the immunoSEQ multiplex PCR assay. For the multiplex PCR, a mixture combining 60 forward primers for TCR Vbeta segments and 13 reverse primers for TCR Jbeta segments was used. Drawn from immuneACCESS, this table holds only the in-frame rearrangements with V and J called that TCRdb kept. Clones are partly lost; checked studies trace under half to an unresolved V gene and leave the rest unexplained. Counted in this sample were 95,000 to 150,000 clones; around 78% of them appeared once. 6.3% of the sample is held by the ten biggest clonotypes. Specimen: PBMCs. These receptors were collected from a woman between 35 and 50 years old in good health and CMV-seronegative.

This chain uses TRBV29-1 with TRBJ2-3, with D hard to call. The CDR3 covers 13 residues. Germline lookup yields CDR1 SQVTM and CDR2 ANQGSEA. V lost 5 bases to trimming and J lost 2 bases, with 11 bases between them. The DNA for the CDR3 is TGCAGCGTTAACACAGATACCACAGATACGCAGTATTTT. Protein: CSVNTDTTDTQYF.

This clone has a handful of counts. V gene TRBV2 combines with J gene TRBJ2-4; no firm D call. V was clipped by 4 bases and J by 0 bases, with 10 bases between them. CDR1 is SNHLY, CDR2 FYNNEI, per germline. The CDR3 is 15 amino acids. CDR3 sequence reads: CASSVSSVAKNIQYF. The CDR3 DNA reads TGTGCCAGCAGTGTCAGCAGCGTAGCCAAAAACATTCAGTACTTC.

V is TRBV5-1 and J is TRBJ2-1, with TRBD2 identical over 9 bases. This CDR3 has 16 amino acids. With 0 bases clipped from V and 8 bases from J, the junction kept 9 bases outside the gene matches. From germline, CDR1 is SGHRS and CDR2 YFSETQ. The CDR3 reads CASSLVAGAGLHEQFF. CDR3 in DNA: TGCGCCAGCAGCTTGGTAGCGGGAGCGGGACTACATGAGCAGTTCTTC.

This clone has more than one count but fewer than ten. V usage is TRBV21-1 and J usage is TRBJ1-1. TRBV21-1 is flagged as a pseudogene. The CDR3 is 15 residues long. CDR3 region: CASSPEGGRYTEAFF. CDR3 nucleotides: TGTGCCAGCAGCCCTGAGGGGGGGCGGTACACTGAAGCTTTCTTT.

The chain combines TRBV6-1 with TRBJ1-3; D remains unclear. The V and J ends lost 2 bases and 0 bases respectively, with 8 bases between them. The CDR3 is 15 amino acids. Germline V gene lookup returns CDR1 MNHNS and CDR2 SASEGT. CDR3 sequence: CASSETAFSGNTIYF. DNA for the CDR3: TGTGCCAGCAGTGAAACTGCATTCTCTGGAAACACCATATATTTT.